The 27 T cell receptor beta chains listed next were all sequenced from one sample in a study of cytotoxic CD8 clonotypes in ibrutinib-treated CLL. Repertoires were generated with immunoSEQ multiplex PCR, while TCRdb's copy carries only in-frame clones and drops some. Of 300,000 or so clones in the sample, roughly 67% were seen once. The input for sequencing was PBMCs, taken after 36 months of ibrutinib treatment. The receptors were sampled from a human donor with chronic lymphocytic leukemia.

The chain uses TRBV5-1 and TRBJ2-5; D ambiguous. The CDR3 runs to 15 residues. Trimming took 0 bases from V and 4 from J, leaving 13 bases between them. Looked up from germline, CDR1 is SGHRS and CDR2 is YFSETQ. The CDR3 bases are TGCGCCAGCAGCTTGGACTACTACCTGGGAGAGACCCAGTACTTC. Protein product: CASSLDYYLGETQYF. The complete variable domain, with remaining parts taken from reference TRBV5-1 and TRBJ2-5, reads KAGVTQTPRYLIKTRGQQVTLSCSPISGHRSVSWYQQTPGQGLQFLFEYFSETQRNKGNFPGRFSGRQFSNSRSEMNVSTLELGDSALYLCASSLDYYLGETQYFGPGTRLLVL.

The CDR3 nucleotides read TGTGCCAGCAGCTTGGCGACAGGGCTGGGCGAGCAGTACTTC. It is translated as CASSLATGLGEQYF. The rearrangement uses TRBV7-2 and TRBJ2-7; 7 bases align to TRBD1. Per germline, CDR1 SGHTA and CDR2 FQGNSA. This CDR3 has 14 amino acids. The J segment lost 6 bases and the V segment lost 3 bases, leaving 8 bases of the junction unmatched.

This clone was observed a few times. The chain joins TRBV11-3 to TRBJ2-3; 8 bases match TRBD1. The J segment lost 4 bases and the V segment lost 5 bases, leaving 8 bases of the junction unmatched. The germline gives CDR1 SGHNT, CDR2 YENEEA. This CDR3 has 15 amino acids. The chain's CDR3 is CASSPQGQASDTQYF. In DNA, the CDR3 is TGTGCCAGCAGCCCCCAGGGACAGGCCTCAGATACGCAGTATTTT.

The chain couples TRBV2 to TRBJ1-1; D call uncertain. The CDR3 length is 14 residues. Germline CDR1 SNHLY, CDR2 FYNNEI. V lost 4 bases and J lost 5, with 14 bases in between. CDR3 in DNA: TGTGCCAGCAGTGGCTCCCCGAGTGGGACTGAAGCTTTCTTT. It specifies CASSGSPSGTEAFF.

This clone was counted a few times. The J gene is TRBJ2-4, the V gene TRBV19; D gene uncertain. Trimming left V 4 bases short and J 6 bases short, with 7 bases between. Germline V gives CDR1 LNHDA, CDR2 SQIVND (reference sequence). This CDR3 has 12 amino acids. The CDR3 loop is CASSRKGNIQYF. The CDR3 DNA sequence: TGTGCCAGTAGTAGAAAGGGAAACATTCAGTACTTC. The full variable domain, its missing parts supplied by reference TRBV19 and TRBJ2-4, is DGGITQSPKYLFRKEGQNVTLSCEQNLNHDAMYWYRQDPGQGLRLIYYSQIVNDFQKGDIAEGYSVSREKKESFPLTVTSAQKNPTAFYLCASSRKGNIQYFGAGTRLSVL.

The J gene is TRBJ1-1, the V gene TRBV4-1; a possible D gene is TRBD1 (5 bases). Trimming stripped 1 base from V and 2 bases from J, with 14 bases between. This CDR3 is 16 amino acids long. Germline-derived CDR1 and CDR2 are MGHRA and YSYEKL. CDR3 bases: TGCGCCAGCAGCCAAGGATTAAGGGGTCAAAACACTGAAGCTTTCTTT. This encodes CASSQGLRGQNTEAFF.

The V and J genes are TRBV12-5 and TRBJ2-3; maybe TRBD1 (5 bases). The V end lost 1 base, the J end lost 3 bases, and 17 bases lay between the germline ends. The CDR3 length is 17 residues. Germline loops: CDR1 LGHNT, CDR2 FRNRAP. CDR3 protein: CASGLASALPGTDTQYF. The CDR3 coding sequence is TGTGCTAGTGGTTTGGCCTCCGCACTACCAGGGACAGATACGCAGTATTTT.

The chain links TRBV12-5 to TRBJ2-2; D is perhaps TRBD1 (6 bases). This CDR3 is 13 amino acids long. Germline V gene sequence: CDR1 LGHNT, CDR2 FRNRAP. The ends were cut back, 6 bases at V and 6 bases at J, with 11 bases in the middle. CDR3 protein: CASGKDRSGELFF. DNA of the CDR3: TGTGCTAGTGGCAAAGACAGGTCCGGGGAGCTGTTTTTT.

This chain connects TRBV21-1 to TRBJ2-2; TRBD1 reflects the table's D call only, with no check against the DNA. TRBV21-1 is reported as a pseudogene. The CDR3 runs 17 residues. The DNA of the CDR3 is TGTGCCAGCAGCAAATCGAACCGGGACAGGGACACCGGGGAGCTGTTTTTT. It codes for CASSKSNRDRDTGELFF.

This clone was seen a handful of times. V is TRBV20-1 and J is TRBJ1-4; D is unclear. V was pared by 2 bases and J by 8 bases, with 6 bases between. The CDR3 contains 11 residues. Germline V gives CDR1 DFQATT, CDR2 SNEGSKA (reference sequence). The CDR3 is CSARPREKLFF. The CDR3 DNA reads TGCAGTGCTAGACCCCGGGAAAAACTGTTTTTT.

The genes are TRBV27 and TRBJ2-2, with D maybe TRBD1 (6 bases). V lost 5 bases and J 8 bases, leaving 15 bases between the germline ends. CDR1 and CDR2 from the germline V gene are MNHEY and SMNVEV (reference sequence). There are 14 residues in the CDR3. CDR3 region: CASSPYYREGELFF. DNA of the CDR3: TGTGCCAGCAGTCCATACTACAGGGAAGGGGAGCTGTTTTTT.

The chain combines TRBV18 with TRBJ1-5; 8 nucleotides line up with TRBD1. This CDR3 comprises 14 residues. Trimming at V came to 3 bases and at J to 5 bases, leaving 3 bases not matched to a gene. CDR1 is KGHSH and CDR2 is LQKENI in the germline V gene. This CDR3 is CASSPDRDHQPQHF. CDR3 nucleotide sequence: TGTGCCAGCTCACCGGACAGGGACCATCAGCCCCAGCATTTT.

V usage is TRBV5-6 and J usage is TRBJ2-7; D is ambiguous. V was cut by 0 bases and J by 0 bases, with 10 bases left in between. Germline loops: CDR1 SGHDT, CDR2 YYEEEE. The CDR3 totals 15 residues. The DNA of the CDR3 is TGTGCCAGCAGCTTGGATGTCAGCAGCTCCTACGAGCAGTACTTC. Translating it yields CASSLDVSSSYEQYF.

This chain connects TRBV9 to TRBJ1-1; no definite D call. The CDR3 has 14 amino acids. CDR1 SGDLS and CDR2 YYNGEE come from the germline V gene. The ends were cut back, 0 bases at V and 4 bases at J, with 10 bases in the middle. The CDR3 bases are TGTGCCAGCAGCGTAGTTAGGTTAGGCACTGAAGCTTTCTTT. The encoded protein is CASSVVRLGTEAFF.

This clone was counted only a few times. This chain uses TRBV4-1 with TRBJ2-7; 7 bases map to TRBD1. The trim removed 0 bases at V and 4 bases at J, leaving 9 bases unmatched. Germline CDR1 reads MGHRA; CDR2 reads YSYEKL. CDR3 length: 16 amino acids. CDR3 bases: TGCGCCAGCAGCCAAGATGTCGGGACAGCACTTTACGAGCAGTACTTC. It specifies CASSQDVGTALYEQYF.

The chain recombines TRBV7-9 with TRBJ1-2; the match to TRBD1 covers 7 bases. Trimming removed 5 bases from V and 4 bases from J; junction bases left unmatched: 13. This CDR3 comprises 16 residues. Germline-derived CDR1 and CDR2 are SEHNR and FQNEAQ (reference sequence). This CDR3 is CASSTWTGPLTYGYTF. CDR3 DNA sequence: TGTGCCAGCAGCACTTGGACAGGACCCTTAACCTATGGCTACACCTTC.

The rearrangement uses TRBV10-2 and TRBJ1-6; maybe TRBD1 (5 bases). Germline V gene data show CDR1 as WSHSY and CDR2 as SAAADI. The CDR3 is made up of 17 amino acids. Trimming removed 6 bases from V and 8 bases from J, with 23 bases in between. The DNA of the CDR3 is TGCGCCAGCAGCCTTCCTTTGGGAGGACATAGGGATTCACCCCTCCACTTT. It yields the protein CASSLPLGGHRDSPLHF.

This sequence joins TRBV27 and TRBJ1-2, with 9 nucleotides matching TRBD1. The junction had 8 bases not matched to a gene; V was cut back by 6 bases and J by 6 bases. The CDR3 is made up of 14 amino acids. The V gene's germline CDR1 is MNHEY and CDR2 SMNVEV (reference sequence). Written as DNA, the CDR3 is TGTGCCAGCAGACAACAGGGGGCCCTTGATGGCTACACCTTC. It codes for CASRQQGALDGYTF.

J is TRBJ2-2 and V is TRBV9; 8 bases are a match to TRBD2. The CDR3 sequence is 16 residues long. Germline V gene data show CDR1 as SGDLS and CDR2 as YYNGEE. V gave up 3 bases and J gave up 4 bases; unmatched junction bases: 8. The CDR3 loop reads CASSGKAGVSTGELFF. As DNA, the CDR3 is TGTGCCAGCAGCGGAAAAGCGGGGGTGTCCACCGGGGAGCTGTTTTTT.

The gene calls are TRBV5-1 and TRBJ2-7, with 9 bases fitting TRBD1. Trimming cost V 4 bases and J 2 bases; bases outside gene matches: 7. Per the germline V gene, CDR1 is SGHRS and CDR2 is YFSETQ. The CDR3 is made up of 15 amino acids. This chain's CDR3 is CASSPPGTGTYEQYF. The CDR3 DNA follows: TGCGCCAGCAGCCCCCCCGGGACAGGGACCTACGAGCAGTACTTC.

The chain links TRBV9 to TRBJ1-2, with D perhaps TRBD1 (5 bases). With 3 bases removed from V and 4 bases from J, the gap between germline ends came to 19 bases. Looked up from germline, CDR1 is SGDLS and CDR2 is YYNGEE. This CDR3 has 16 residues. CDR3 coding DNA: TGTGCCAGCAGCGCCCGTTCGGGGCTCCAGACCTATGGCTACACCTTC. The encoded protein is CASSARSGLQTYGYTF.

This clone was detected only once. The V call is TRBV10-3, the J call TRBJ2-5, with D hard to call. Trimming took 4 bases from V and 2 from J, leaving 8 bases between them. The CDR3 covers 13 residues. Germline V CDR1 and CDR2: ENHRY, SYGVKD. In DNA form, the CDR3 reads TGTGCCATCAGTGTAGGGTGGCAAGAGACCCAGTACTTC. Translated: CAISVGWQETQYF.

This clone has only a few counts. The chain links TRBV16 to TRBJ2-3; D gene unclear. In germline, CDR1 is KGHSY, CDR2 FQNENV. The CDR3 is made up of 12 amino acids. V gave up 4 bases and J gave up 8 bases, with 10 bases separating them. The CDR3 nucleotides are TGTGCCAGCAGCCTGCCCGAGACTACGCAGTATTTT. This encodes CASSLPETTQYF.

Comment on this clone: Other DNA sequences from this sample encode an identical CDR3 as well. The chain joins TRBV5-1 to TRBJ2-5; TRBD2 agrees at 9 bases. Per germline, CDR1 SGHRS and CDR2 YFSETQ. Trimming took 0 bases from V and 4 from J; bases not matched to a gene: 7. This CDR3 spans 16 amino acids. The CDR3 protein is CASSLVAGGPRETQYF. As DNA, the CDR3 is TGCGCCAGCAGCTTGGTTGCGGGGGGGCCAAGAGAGACCCAGTACTTC.

The rearrangement uses TRBV10-3 and TRBJ2-3, with 9 bases fitting TRBD2. Trimming cost V 3 bases and J 2 bases; bases outside gene matches: 6. CDR3 length: 16 amino acids. CDR1 is ENHRY and CDR2 is SYGVKD in the germline V gene. CDR3: CAISDSSGRPTDTQYF. CDR3 nucleotides: TGTGCCATCAGTGATAGTAGCGGGAGACCCACAGATACGCAGTATTTT.

The chain links TRBV7-2 to TRBJ2-7; TRBD1 matches 8 bases. CDR3 length equals 14 residues. In germline, CDR1 is SGHTA, CDR2 FQGNSA. Trimming at V came to 5 bases and at J to 1 base, leaving 4 bases not matched to a gene. The CDR3 DNA sequence: TGTGCCAGCAGCCCCGGGACAGGTTCCTACGAGCAGTACTTC. It translates to CASSPGTGSYEQYF.

The chain employs TRBV4-1 and TRBJ2-5; TRBD2 matches 13 bases. J was trimmed by 1 base and V by 3 bases; bases with no gene match: 2. Looked up from germline, CDR1 is MGHRA and CDR2 is YSYEKL. This CDR3 contains 16 residues. The CDR3: CASSHGLAGVQETQYF. The CDR3 DNA follows: TGCGCCAGCAGCCACGGACTAGCGGGGGTCCAAGAGACCCAGTACTTC.